This T cell receptor beta chain was identified in a study of OX40 agonist ivuxolimab in advanced cancers. Notes on the research overall: Ivuxolimab, which targeted the costimulatory receptor OX40 (CD134), was an agonistic, fully human IgG2 monoclonal antibody. The monotherapy dose-escalation portion (N ≈ 56 patients) of the phase I ivuxolimab trial is reported in the paper. Peripheral TCRbeta sequencing aimed to test whether ivuxolimab altered TCR sequence diversity and caused clonal T-cell expansion. In the dose-escalation cohort, more than 80% of patients were male, and the mean age was 60 years with a range of roughly 23 to 79. Partial responses occurred in three dose-escalation patients: two with cutaneous melanoma and one with hepatocellular carcinoma. Prior anti-PD-1, anti-PD-L1 or anti-CTLA-4 therapy was permitted, and checkpoint inhibitors had been received by around 39% of dose-escalation patients. Intravenous ivuxolimab was administered to patients every 2 weeks at six dose levels: 0.01, 0.1, 0.3, 1.5, 3 and 10 mg/kg. Of the approximately 50 dose-escalation patients, hepatocellular carcinoma was present in some 19, melanoma in approximately 15, renal cell carcinoma in 9 and head and neck cancer in 9. Broader findings and caveats from the paper: Partial responders in the 0.1-3.0 mg/kg groups had among the lowest normalized peripheral clonal expansion, especially among CD8+ T cells. Low levels of normalized T-cell clonal expansion were also shown by some nonresponding patients. After ivuxolimab, more expanded clones were found on average in CD8+ T cells than in CD4+ T cells. The antigen specificity of the peripheral T cells that underwent clonal expansion was not determined. At doses of 0.1 to 3.0 mg/kg, clonal expansion of both CD4+ and CD8+ T cells in blood was seen between baseline and week 6.

Genomic DNA was extracted from sorted cells for sequencing of the TCRbeta CDR3 region. The immunoSEQ Assay was used for sequencing of TCRbeta CDR3 regions. In its TCRdb copy, this immuneACCESS table keeps in-frame sequences only and misses some clones. Where compared with another copy, unresolved V genes explain less than half of these, and the others have no known cause. Present in this sample are tens of thousands of clones, around 86% of which were seen just once. Jointly, the top ten make up about 25% of the sample. This clone was seen a single time. No antigen is known for it. No quality values exist for individual bases; no much larger clone is one base distant. This sample includes further DNA sequences coding for the same CDR3. CDR1 is given as MDHEN and CDR2 as SYDVKM, both from the germline V gene. V was cut back by 2 bases and J by 4 bases, leaving a gap of 3 bases between them. The CDR3, from cysteine to phenylalanine, totals 12 residues. CDR3 DNA is the only sequence kept; it has 36 bases, read in frame from the first base.

The trial excluded patients who had a history of autoimmune disease or who were on systemic immunosuppression. Peripheral blood for TCR sequencing was collected from all dose cohorts at baseline, on cycle 4 day 1, and on cycle 7 day 1. Samples came from an open-label, multicenter, first-in-human phase I dose-escalation trial of ivuxolimab. Adults with locally advanced or metastatic melanoma, renal cell, hepatocellular, or head and neck squamous cell carcinoma were enrolled in the trial. Before TCR sequencing, CD4+ T cells and CD8+ T cells were sorted from peripheral blood as separate populations. The rearrangement joined TRBV28 to TRBJ1-3; no D gene call is confident. This clonotype originated in an adult with an advanced solid tumor such as melanoma, head and neck, liver or kidney cancer. Here the sequenced sample was CD4+ or CD8+ T cells sorted from blood, taken in a trial of the OX40 agonist ivuxolimab. The nucleotides are TGTGCCAGCAGTTTAGGGGGAAACACCATATATTTT. Translated, this is CASSLGGNTIYF.